This record covers a single T cell receptor (beta chain). This clone was seen once. There is no known antigen for this receptor. Base qualities are missing; no much larger clone stands one base away. In total, around 600 healthy bone marrow donors made up the cohort. All cohort members were sampled while nominally healthy, although unrecorded immune exposures were likely present. The donor tested CMV seropositive and was one of the 289 seropositive cohort members. Each donor provided a peripheral blood sample, and peripheral blood mononuclear cells were used for TCR beta sequencing. Genomic DNA was extracted from the blood cell samples with the Qiagen DNeasy Blood Extraction Kit. The sample originates from a study of cytomegalovirus exposure and HLA in healthy donors (dated by TCRdb to the late 2010s). Regarding the study in general: An earlier analysis of several hundred of the donors reported approximately 290 Gb of sequence data and roughly 100 million unique TCR beta sequences from approximately 180 million T cells. The study was designed to test whether signatures of past pathogen exposure could be identified by cataloging public T cell receptors. Because of strong linkage in the cohort, roughly five DR-DQ haplotypes were treated as single units for association and clustering. An early release covering roughly 580 HLA-typed donors comprised roughly 300 gigabases of sequencing data and around 80 million unique TCR sequences. The genetic ancestry cluster associated with self-reported Caucasian donors included around four fifths of the 398 genotyped donors. Rather than using new phenotypic data, the later analysis identified candidate immune exposures from TCR beta sequences and from how often those sequences occurred across donors. Donor age, sex, ethnicity and CMV serostatus were collected together with the repertoire data. Every repertoire in the discovery cohort had been generated on one and the same sequencing platform. The study used immunosequencing to profile the T cell repertoires of 666 subjects and linked those repertoires to cytomegalovirus serostatus. The number of donors typed differed by locus, with roughly 620-640 for A, B, C, DRB1 and DQB1, over 500 for DQA1, over 600 for DPA1, and some 440 for DPB1. To predict cytomegalovirus infection status, the study combined high-throughput TCR immunosequencing, statistical association of individual TCRs with disease status, and machine learning. In an earlier analysis of over 550 of the donors, high-throughput TCR beta sequencing was used to judge whether each TCR beta V gene segment behaved as functional or pseudogenic. Across some 400 genotyped donors of the cohort, an average of about 240,000 unique TCR beta nucleotide sequences per donor were sequenced, and approximately 19% of those sequences were non-productive. Genome-wide SNP genotypes for about 60% of the 666 donors were used in a later genetic analysis, which treated that subset as a discovery cohort. In a later analysis, previously published TCR beta repertoires from fewer than 750 donors were re-analyzed and high-resolution HLA genotyping was added so that TCR occurrence patterns could be studied. Class I and class II HLA loci were covered by the typing at four-digit resolution. Along with the roughly 700-subject first cohort, a separate validation cohort of around 110 different subjects was used. General findings and caveats noted by the study authors: The sequencing pipeline was judged likely to have produced a cluster of highly shared sequence variants as a technical artifact. The classifier was reported to diagnose cytomegalovirus status with high specificity and sensitivity in both the original and validation cohorts. HLA typing was unavailable for some donors at each locus, so association tests used only the typed subset. A few of the identified cytomegalovirus-associated TCR beta chains were confirmed in vitro to be specific for cytomegalovirus antigens. In a later analysis, some 18,000 TCR beta sequences were associated with specific HLA alleles at a false discovery rate of 0.05. Immune exposure information for the cohort was limited to CMV serostatus. In a later analysis, HLA-associated TCR beta chains were found to be more clonally expanded and to have lower generation probabilities than equally common non-associated chains. Across donors, most TCR sequences were observed very rarely, whereas some public TCRs were present in many individuals. A later analysis reported that several top co-occurrence clusters appeared linked to parvovirus B19, influenza, CMV and Epstein-Barr virus. The study gave a list of around 170 TCR beta chains associated with cytomegalovirus. Correlated functional status among segregating V segments might be attributable to linkage disequilibrium, but an unknown experimental factor could not be ruled out. The presence/absence analyses assumed that sequencing depth was roughly uniform across donors, and that assumption may not be true. An association between a missense DCLRE1C variant and V-gene and J-gene trimming of TCR beta chains was found in a later genetic analysis and replicated in an independent cohort. According to a later analysis, TCR association rates differed among HLA loci, with DRB1 alleles showing the most associated TCRs and HLA-C alleles showing the fewest. A further reported finding was that TCR beta sequences accurately predicted the HLA-A and HLA-B alleles for most subjects in the first cohort. A later analysis found that most CMV-associated TCR beta chains appeared HLA-restricted, with HLA associations seemingly driven largely by CMV exposure. Only TCR beta chains were sequenced in this cohort, and the absence of alpha or paired-chain data limited detectable features. The earlier analysis of around 600 of the donors excluded some 16 rarely observed V segments, including chromosome 9 orphons, because counts were too low. The authors suggested that the approach could potentially be generalized to other disease states and immunological phenotypes. Some IMGT-functional V segments, including TRBV6-2 and TRBV6-3, could not be distinguished by the 87-base-pair reads and were therefore excluded. In an earlier analysis of roughly 560 of the donors, most TCR beta V segments were observed in productive rearrangements about 87% or about 30% of the time, broadly matching IMGT annotations. When HLA alleles, especially DR and DQ, strongly co-occurred, attributing TCR associations to individual alleles was difficult. Compared with the roughly 720-donor mean, donors in an Asian-associated ancestry cluster had fewer N-insertions in productive TCRs, according to a later genetic analysis.

The germline V gene supplies CDR1 SGHRS and CDR2 YFSETQ. The junction shows trimming of 7 bases on V and 4 bases on J, and the gene matches do not reach 7 bases of it. Including cysteine and phenylalanine, the CDR3 has 14 amino acids. Only the CDR3 region is kept as DNA, spanning 42 bases read in frame from base 1. The library relied on the immunoSEQ multiplex PCR assay. A mixture of 60 forward primers for TCR Vbeta segments and 13 reverse primers for TCR Jbeta segments was used in the multiplex PCR. The CDR3 region of rearranged TCR beta genes was amplified from genomic DNA with a multiplex PCR assay. Amplified TCR beta libraries were sequenced as 87-base-pair reads on the Illumina HiSeq System. Per the authors' processing: A later analysis tallied around 87 million unique TCR beta chains across the approximately 670 repertoires, and some 12 million of those chains were shared by two or more donors. To remove PCR and sequencing errors, raw reads were error-corrected and collapsed into unique sequences using a nearest-neighbor algorithm that merged closely related sequences. Alignment of CDR3 sequences to IMGT reference sequences was used to assign V, D and J gene segments. Each retained sequence needed at least a six-nucleotide match to both a V gene segment and a J gene segment. Rearrangements were called productive when the CDR3 lacked stop codons and stayed in frame with V and J; all others were non-productive. Following IMGT convention, CDR3 was defined as the stretch from the second conserved V-encoded cysteine up to the conserved J-encoded phenylalanine. The earlier analysis of about 620 of the donors excluded sequences that lacked an unambiguous match to a single V gene segment. An earlier analysis of roughly 590 of the donors called V segments functional above 56.7% productive rearrangements and segregating when the between-donor standard deviation exceeded 5%. To diagnose cytomegalovirus status from the catalog of TCR beta chain sequences, a statistical classification framework was built. In a later analysis, V and J genes were assigned by comparing TCR nucleotide sequences against IMGT/GENE-DB human TR gene sequences. Using the TCRdist pipeline, a later analysis assigned CDR3 sequences along with most-parsimonious VDJ recombination scenarios. In a later analysis, each TCR beta chain was defined by its CDR3 amino acid sequence together with its V-gene family, and reads without a unique V-gene family were excluded. A later analysis removed 592 highly shared, low-generation-probability nucleotide sequences to deal with suspected cross-contamination and a sequencing artifact. In a later analysis, a clonal expansion index for each public chain was calculated from normalized within-repertoire ranks of inferred template counts. Generation probabilities in a later analysis came from a VDJ recombination model fitted to out-of-frame rearrangements, and those results were checked against IGoR. In a later analysis, TCR-TCR, TCR-HLA and TCR-CMV co-occurrence was scored with hypergeometric tests, and a repertoire-size bias correction was applied to TCR pairs. False discovery rates were estimated in a later analysis by permuting HLA or CMV assignments 20 times. In a later analysis, co-occurring TCRs were grouped using DBSCAN, with TCRdist sequence similarity added in when clustering inside HLA-allele-positive subsets. For co-occurrence clustering, repertoires with fewer than 30,000 or more than 120,000 public chains were excluded, along with four to six repertoires with anomalous nucleotide sharing. TCRdb retrieved this table from immuneACCESS and kept in-frame rearrangements only. Not all clones are present; in checked studies, unresolved V genes account for under half, and no reason is known for the remainder. V, J and clone size reflect that table, while D and trimming were determined from the DNA. Counted in this sample were 150,000 to 200,000 clones; roughly three quarters of them appeared once. Jointly, the top ten make up less than 9% of the sample.

Sequences were obtained from PBMCs. Recombination linked TRBV5-1 to TRBJ2-1, with TRBD2 identical over 8 junction bases. The origin of this receptor is a male donor in good health and CMV-seropositive. The nucleotide sequence reads as follows: TGCGCCAGCCATGCGGGGGGCGATTACAATGAGCAGTTCTTC. The resulting protein is CASHAGGDYNEQFF.